This T cell receptor beta chain was sequenced for a study of blood T cell repertoires in COVID-19. On the study more broadly: Samples taken during acute and convalescent COVID-19 were collected in the United States, Italy and Spain.

The germline V gene encodes CDR1 KGHSH and CDR2 LQKENI. The CDR3 covers 16 residues. The V and J ends lost 3 bases and 4 bases, in that order; junction bases with no gene match: 6. TCRdb's table, derived via immunoSEQ multiplex PCR, lists solely in-frame clones and lacks some. Among 55,000 to 65,000 clones listed, around 87% were seen once. The chain couples TRBV18 to TRBJ2-1, with TRBD2 matching over 10 bases. This receptor was obtained from a man between 60 and 75 years old with active or convalescent COVID-19. The source material was peripheral blood. The CDR3 nucleotides are TGTGCCAGCTCACCCACTAGCGGGATAGCTTACAATGAGCAGTTCTTC. Translated, it gives CASSPTSGIAYNEQFF.